Here is one T cell receptor beta chain with its context. No antigen is known for it. Data came from immunoSEQ multiplex PCR; TCRdb stores just in-frame clones and leaves some out. The sample shows 100,000 or so clones, about 95% of them seen only once. Germline trimming cut 6 bases from V and 0 bases from J; bases unmatched to any gene: 6. Germline CDR1 and CDR2: MNHEY and SVGAGI. This CDR3 spans 15 amino acids. These data come from a study of T cell responses to AZD1222 COVID-19 vaccine. Overall study findings and caveats: Donors were largely white British and mainly female; clonal diversity was possibly underestimated.

The V gene is TRBV6-5, the J gene TRBJ1-1; 8 bases line up with TRBD1. The sequence came from an adult in good health. The sample was peripheral blood, taken on day 0 of AZD1222 vaccination. CDR3 sequence reads: CASREDRAMNTEAFF. In DNA form, the CDR3 reads TGTGCCAGCAGGGAGGACAGGGCCATGAACACTGAAGCTTTCTTT.